This passage covers 7 T cell receptor beta chains from one sample sequenced in a study of cytomegalovirus exposure and HLA in healthy donors. The PCR was carried out with 60 Vbeta primers and 13 Jbeta primers. Only in-frame clones appear in the TCRdb table, and some are missing; sequencing was by immunoSEQ multiplex PCR. Found here are over 100,000 clones, around three quarters of them singletons; the top ten hold approximately 4.2%. The sequenced material came from PBMCs. The receptors were sampled from a male donor in good health and CMV-seropositive.

The gene calls are TRBV2 and TRBJ2-6, with 10 nucleotides matching TRBD1. Germline trimming cut 5 bases from V and 0 bases from J; bases unmatched to any gene: 4. CDR3 length equals 17 residues. CDR1 is SNHLY and CDR2 is FYNNEI in the germline V gene. The CDR3 DNA reads as TGTGCCAGCAGTAGACAGGGGGCCACCTCTGGGGCCAACGTCCTGACTTTC. Its translation is CASSRQGATSGANVLTF.

V gene TRBV5-1 combines with J gene TRBJ2-1, with TRBD2 identical over 8 bases. CDR3 length: 16 residues. Germline loops: CDR1 SGHRS, CDR2 YFSETQ. Trimming at V came to 0 bases and at J to 7 bases, leaving 9 bases not matched to a gene. The CDR3 loop reads CASSLAVGGVVNEQFF. CDR3 DNA sequence: TGCGCCAGCAGCTTGGCGGTCGGGGGGGTAGTTAATGAGCAGTTCTTC.

The rearrangement joins TRBV5-1 to TRBJ2-6, with D maybe TRBD2 (5 bases). V dropped 0 bases and J dropped 0 bases, with 13 bases sitting between them. Germline lookup yields CDR1 SGHRS and CDR2 YFSETQ. The CDR3 loop spans 18 amino acids. CDR3 amino acids: CASSLVPRLFSGANVLTF. The CDR3 DNA is TGCGCCAGCAGCTTGGTCCCGCGACTATTCTCTGGGGCCAACGTCCTGACTTTC.

V and J are TRBV2 and TRBJ1-3; D call uncertain. V lost 8 bases to trimming and J lost 0 bases, with 5 bases between them. This CDR3 region has 12 residues. CDR1 is SNHLY, CDR2 FYNNEI, per germline. The CDR3 protein is CASVSSGNTIYF. The CDR3 coding sequence is TGTGCCAGCGTATCCTCTGGAAACACCATATATTTT.

DNA of the CDR3: TGTGCCAGCAGCTTGGGGCGGTTCCCCACCGGGGAGCTGTTTTTT. As protein: CASSLGRFPTGELFF. The rearrangement links TRBV5-6 to TRBJ2-2; D not resolved. The CDR3 consists of 15 residues. CDR1 and CDR2 (germline): SGHDT, YYEEEE. V was cut by 0 bases and J by 4 bases, with 10 bases left in between.

This chain links TRBV6-1 with TRBJ1-1; D unresolved. Germline V lookup: CDR1 MNHNS, CDR2 SASEGT. The CDR3 covers 11 residues. V was clipped by 8 bases and J by 4 bases, with 8 bases between them. The CDR3 sequence: CASLSGTEAFF. CDR3 nucleotides: TGTGCCAGCCTCAGTGGCACTGAAGCTTTCTTT.

CDR3 sequence: CASSTLGASTDEAFF. CDR3 DNA sequence: TGTGCCAGCAGTACGTTAGGGGCCTCGACGGATGAAGCTTTCTTT. This chain joins TRBV6-5 and TRBJ1-1; maybe TRBD1 (5 bases). Trimming took off 5 bases at V and 7 bases at J, with 20 bases between the two ends. Germline-derived CDR1 and CDR2 are MNHEY and SVGAGI. This CDR3 is built from 15 residues.